This TCR beta chain was found in a study of blood T cell repertoires in COVID-19. Across the whole study: Whether acute or convalescent, the COVID-19 samples came from the United States, Italy and Spain. From T cells, B-cell-depleted T cells, or PBMCs came the material, which was cDNA or gDNA.

Some clones are missing from TCRdb's copy, which holds only in-frame ones; the method was immunoSEQ multiplex PCR. This sample yields about 88,000 clones, of which about 90% are seen a single time; roughly 7% belongs to the top ten. J gave up 0 bases and V 2 bases, and 7 bases lay outside the gene matches. Germline V lookup: CDR1 MNHEY, CDR2 SVGEGT. This CDR3 has 17 residues. The clonotype comes from a man between 18 and 35 years old with COVID-19, enrolled during active disease. This chain links TRBV6-2 or TRBV6-3 with TRBJ2-3; 8 nucleotides match TRBD2. Sequences were obtained from peripheral blood. CDR3 sequence: CASSYDGRAGSTDTQYF. In DNA form, the CDR3 reads TGTGCCAGCAGTTACGACGGGAGGGCCGGGAGCACAGATACGCAGTATTTT.